The sequence of this T cell receptor beta chain was determined in a study of blood T cell repertoires in COVID-19 (dated by TCRdb to about 2020). Broadly, across the study: Samples covering the acute and convalescent phases of COVID-19 were provided by collaborators in the United States, Italy and Spain. The dataset comprised deeply sampled blood TCRbeta repertoires from subjects exposed to, actively infected with, or recovered from COVID-19. The prospective study material was composed of cDNA or gDNA derived from T cells, B-cell-depleted T cells, or PBMCs. HLA class I and class II types, where available, came from metadata supplied by the sample provider rather than from assay-based typing. The repertoires were released in a freely available public database intended as a resource for research on the immune response to SARS-CoV-2. Samples were obtained from the ongoing ImmuneRACE study (first 160 participants) and from 1,254 subjects provided by 6 global collaborators. Nearly every sample came with metadata listing a de-identified subject ID, COVID-19 status, age in years and sex. Results the study describes overall, beyond this receptor: Clinical and demographic metadata were provided uncurated, with the amount varying by source and participant.

Each collaborating institution followed its own protocols to collect whole blood in K2EDTA tubes. Collaborator samples were shipped for TCRbeta analysis as frozen whole blood, isolated PBMCs, or DNA extracted from either sample type. This clone has a handful of counts. No antigen is known for it. A junction boundary mismatches the germline segment, possibly from a read error. TCRbeta CDR3 regions were amplified from genomic DNA using the immunoSEQ Assay, a bias-controlled multiplex PCR. Per the authors' processing: Nucleated cell counts per sample were estimated from amplification of reference gene primers within the assay. To quantify the absolute abundance of each unique TCRbeta CDR3 rearrangement, sequence reads were collapsed and filtered. Productive Simpson clonality was computed per sample as the square root of Simpson's diversity index over productive rearrangements. TCRdb mirrors the immuneACCESS table, restricted to in-frame sequences. Some clones are absent from its copies; in checked studies, under half trace to an unresolved V gene, and the reason for the others is unknown. From that table come the V and J calls and clone size; the DNA was used to work out D and trimming. In this sample the table shows about 140,000 clones, 86% of which occur a single time. 7% to 10% of the sample is in the top ten clones.

CDR1 and CDR2 (SSHAT, FNYEAQ) derive from the germline V gene (reference sequence). The CDR3 covers 13 residues, taking in both the cysteine and the phenylalanine. The kept DNA is CDR3 alone, 39 bases in frame from the first base. What was sequenced was peripheral blood. This clonotype was sampled from a woman aged 55 to 70 with acute or convalescent COVID-19. Recombination joined TRBV7-7 with TRBJ2-5, and 7 junctional nucleotides match TRBD1. The nucleotide sequence is given as TGTGCTAGCAGCCGACAGGGTACGGAGACCCAGTACTTC. The encoded protein is CASSRQGTETQYF. Joined to the reference TRBV7-7 and TRBJ2-5 proteins, this CDR3 gives the full variable domain: GAGVSQSPRYKVTKRGQDVTLRCDPISSHATLYWYQQALGQGPEFLTYFNYEAQPDKSGLPSDRFSAERPEGSISTLTIQRTEQRDSAMYRCASSRQGTETQYFGPGTRLLVL.